The rows below give T cell receptor beta chains drawn from one sample of a study of blood T cell repertoires in COVID-19. Measured with immunoSEQ multiplex PCR; TCRdb has only the in-frame clones, and not every one. The sample yields about 300,000 clones, roughly 90% seen once. Sequencing used peripheral blood. The receptors shown here come from a young man who had recovered from COVID-19. The CDR3 runs from the conserved cysteine through the conserved F or W. A D gene is named only where the DNA matches it firmly. Expanded clones get a size class; other rows say once, few or many, or leave the size out.

abundance | j_gene | v_gene | d_gene | CDR3aa | CDR3nt
NA | TRBJ2-1 | TRBV19 | NA | CASSLSRGSHNEQFF | TGTGCCAGTAGTCTCTCTAGGGGGTCTCACAATGAGCAGTTCTTC
NA | TRBJ2-1 | TRBV14 | TRBD2 | CASSQKGRGSYNEQFF | TGTGCCAGCAGCCAAAAAGGGAGGGGCTCCTACAATGAGCAGTTCTTC
NA | TRBJ1-2 | TRBV6-5 | NA | CASVKAGYGYTF | TGTGCCAGCGTGAAGGCGGGCTATGGCTACACCTTC
NA | TRBJ2-2 | TRBV11-2 | TRBD1 | CASSKRTGTVGTGELFF | TGTGCCAGCAGCAAACGGACAGGAACAGTGGGCACCGGGGAGCTGTTTTTT
once | TRBJ2-3 | TRBV4-1 | TRBD2 | CASSLGASGLTDTQYF | TGCGCCAGCAGCCTCGGAGCTAGCGGACTCACAGATACGCAGTATTTT
NA | TRBJ2-1 | TRBV29-1 | TRBD2 | CSVGGRVGEQFF | TGCAGCGTTGGAGGGAGGGTAGGTGAGCAGTTCTTC
NA | TRBJ2-3 | TRBV10-3 | TRBD2 | CAIRPSGSSTDTQYF | TGTGCCATCAGGCCTAGCGGGAGCTCAACAGATACGCAGTATTTT
NA | TRBJ1-2 | TRBV4-3 | NA | CASSQPWTANPYGYTF | TGCGCCAGCAGCCAACCCTGGACAGCCAACCCTTATGGCTACACCTTC
few | TRBJ1-1 | TRBV5-1 | TRBD1 | CASSQFTGGNTEAFF | TGCGCCAGCAGCCAATTTACAGGGGGCAACACTGAAGCTTTCTTT
NA | TRBJ2-1 | TRBV3-1/TRBV3-2 | TRBD2 | CASSQPIAGPYNEQFF | TGTGCCAGCAGCCAACCTATAGCGGGGCCCTACAATGAGCAGTTCTTC
NA | TRBJ2-2 | TRBV23-1 | NA | CASSRGRTGELFF | TGCGCCAGCAGTCGCGGTCGCACCGGGGAGCTGTTTTTT
NA | TRBJ2-2 | TRBV2 | NA | CASRGTPDLTGELFF | TGTGCCAGCAGGGGGACACCAGACCTCACCGGGGAGCTGTTTTTT
NA | TRBJ2-2 | TRBV30 | NA | CAWSVPPQGYTGELFF | TGTGCCTGGAGTGTACCCCCTCAGGGTTACACCGGGGAGCTGTTTTTT
NA | TRBJ2-7 | TRBV12-2 | NA | CASRFAALKEAGTGGADYEQYF | TGTGCAAGTCGCTTTGCAGCCCTGAAAGAGGCGGGGACAGGGGGCGCCGACTACGAGCAGTACTTC
NA | TRBJ2-7 | TRBV3-1/TRBV3-2 | NA | CASSRGYDSPYEQYF | TGTGCCAGCAGCCGAGGATACGACAGTCCCTACGAGCAGTACTTC
NA | TRBJ1-3 | TRBV6-5 | TRBD1 | CASRRQGISGNTIYF | TGTGCCAGCAGGAGACAGGGGATCTCTGGAAACACCATATATTTT
once | TRBJ2-7 | TRBV27 | TRBD2 | CASSLLLAGGPEEQYF | TGTGCCAGCAGTTTACTCCTAGCGGGAGGGCCGGAAGAGCAGTACTTC
NA | TRBJ1-1 | TRBV7-9 | NA | CASSVQAGVNTEAFF | TGTGCCAGCAGCGTACAAGCGGGCGTAAACACTGAAGCTTTCTTT
NA | TRBJ2-7 | TRBV25-1 | TRBD1 | CASSDWTGGSTSEQYF | TGTGCCAGCAGTGACTGGACAGGGGGATCGACCTCGGAGCAGTACTTC
NA | TRBJ2-5 | TRBV5-1 | NA | CASSSQTMPGETQYF | TGCGCCAGCAGCTCCCAGACAATGCCGGGGGAGACCCAGTACTTC
NA | TRBJ2-3 | TRBV9 | NA | CASSPEGGGPTDTQYF | TGTGCCAGCAGCCCCGAGGGGGGAGGGCCTACAGATACGCAGTATTTT
few | TRBJ2-1 | TRBV19 | NA | CASSILARNEQFF | TGTGCCAGTAGTATACTAGCTAGGAATGAGCAGTTCTTC
NA | TRBJ1-6 | TRBV7-2 | NA | CASSPPQTGKGSPLHF | TGTGCCAGCAGCCCCCCCCAAACAGGAAAGGGTTCACCCCTCCACTTT
NA | TRBJ2-5 | TRBV4-1 | NA | CASSQGEQETQYF | TGCGCCAGCAGCCAAGGAGAGCAAGAGACCCAGTACTTC
NA | TRBJ2-7 | TRBV3-1/TRBV3-2 | NA | CASSQGSTGRGYEQYF | TGTGCCAGCAGCCAAGGGAGTACAGGAAGGGGCTACGAGCAGTACTTC
NA | TRBJ1-5 | TRBV18 | NA | CASSPPEAGELGNQPQHF | TGTGCCAGCTCACCACCGGAAGCGGGGGAGCTAGGAAATCAGCCCCAGCATTTT
NA | TRBJ2-1 | TRBV6-5 | TRBD2 | CASKPGLAGVNEQFF | TGTGCCAGCAAGCCGGGGCTAGCGGGGGTCAATGAGCAGTTCTTC
NA | TRBJ1-2 | TRBV19 | TRBD1 | CASRPGDRGNYGYTF | TGTGCCAGTAGGCCGGGGGACAGGGGTAACTATGGCTACACCTTC
NA | TRBJ2-7 | TRBV27 | TRBD1 | CASSLFPGTGATYEQYF | TGTGCCAGCAGTTTATTCCCCGGGACAGGGGCGACCTACGAGCAGTACTTC
NA | TRBJ1-2 | TRBV29-1 | NA | CSVVQANYGYTF | TGCAGCGTTGTACAGGCCAACTATGGCTACACCTTC
NA | TRBJ2-3 | TRBV18 | NA | CASSEDSSTQYF | TGTGCCAGCTCAGAGGATAGTTCGACGCAGTATTTT
NA | TRBJ2-2 | TRBV4-3 | NA | CASSQLWGGPGELFF | TGCGCCAGCAGCCAATTGTGGGGGGGCCCCGGGGAGCTGTTTTTT
once | TRBJ1-2 | TRBV27 | NA | CASSLAPSTGPYGYTF | TGTGCCAGCTCCCTCGCCCCAAGCACAGGCCCCTATGGCTACACCTTC
NA | TRBJ1-1 | TRBV10-3 | TRBD1 | CAITSTGHTEAFF | TGTGCCATTACTTCGACAGGGCACACTGAAGCTTTCTTT
NA | TRBJ2-2 | TRBV24-1 | NA | CATSDGHQVNTGELFF | TGTGCCACCAGTGATGGACATCAGGTGAACACCGGGGAGCTGTTTTTT
NA | TRBJ1-1 | TRBV5-1 | TRBD1 | CASSAGQGAFF | TGCGCCAGCAGCGCAGGACAGGGGGCTTTCTTT
NA | TRBJ2-2 | TRBV18 | TRBD2 | CASSPSGGANTGELFF | TGTGCCAGCTCACCAAGCGGGGGGGCGAACACCGGGGAGCTGTTTTTT
NA | TRBJ2-2 | TRBV27 | NA | CASSWGTNTGELFF | TGTGCCAGCAGTTGGGGGACTAACACCGGGGAGCTGTTTTTT
NA | TRBJ2-7 | TRBV27 | TRBD1 | CASSLSKQGYEQYF | TGTGCCAGCAGTTTATCGAAACAGGGGTACGAGCAGTACTTC
NA | TRBJ2-2 | TRBV27 | NA | CASSLRGETNTGELFF | TGTGCCAGCAGTTTGCGGGGAGAGACTAACACCGGGGAGCTGTTTTTT
NA | TRBJ2-2 | TRBV4-3 | TRBD1 | CASSQDVDRGRTGELFF | TGCGCCAGCAGCCAAGATGTAGACAGGGGTCGGACCGGGGAGCTGTTTTTT
NA | TRBJ1-1 | TRBV6-5 | NA | CASSLQVNTEAFF | TGTGCCAGCAGCCTACAGGTGAACACTGAAGCTTTCTTT
NA | TRBJ2-7 | TRBV30 | TRBD2 | CAWSVPAGNEQYF | TGTGCCTGGAGTGTGCCAGCGGGGAACGAGCAGTACTTC
NA | TRBJ2-7 | TRBV5-6 | TRBD1 | CASSMRWDRTGTYEQYF | TGTGCCAGCAGCATGAGGTGGGATCGGACAGGGACCTACGAGCAGTACTTC
once | TRBJ2-7 | TRBV7-6 | TRBD1 | CASSLFAHRGFDDEQYF | TGTGCCAGCAGCTTATTCGCCCACAGGGGTTTCGATGACGAGCAGTACTTC
NA | TRBJ1-2 | TRBV4-1 | NA | CASSQDPGAIGGYTF | TGCGCCAGCAGCCAAGATCCAGGGGCTATAGGCGGCTACACCTTC
NA | TRBJ2-7 | TRBV5-4 | NA | CASSLAAGQPPYEQYF | TGTGCCAGCAGCTTGGCCGCGGGCCAACCTCCCTACGAGCAGTACTTC
NA | TRBJ2-5 | TRBV10-3 | NA | CAISEITRQETQYF | TGTGCCATCAGTGAGATAACTCGACAAGAGACCCAGTACTTC
NA | TRBJ2-2 | TRBV4-1 | TRBD2 | CASSQSGLALNTGELFF | TGCGCCAGCAGCCAATCGGGACTAGCGTTGAACACCGGGGAGCTGTTTTTT
NA | TRBJ1-6 | TRBV7-2 | TRBD1 | CASSSPGQSSYNSPLHF | TGTGCCAGCAGCTCCCCGGGACAGAGCTCCTATAATTCACCCCTCCACTTT
NA | TRBJ2-5 | TRBV7-9 | TRBD1 | CASSFRTGGQETQYF | TGTGCCAGCAGCTTTCGGACAGGGGGCCAAGAGACCCAGTACTTC
NA | TRBJ1-1 | TRBV2 | TRBD1 | CASKQRDRANTEAFF | TGTGCCAGCAAACAGAGGGACAGGGCTAACACTGAAGCTTTCTTT
NA | TRBJ1-1 | TRBV20-1 | NA | CSALPNTEAFF | TGCAGTGCCCTTCCGAACACTGAAGCTTTCTTT
NA | TRBJ2-1 | TRBV11-3 | TRBD2 | CASSLDRPSGRHNEQFF | TGTGCCAGCAGCTTAGATCGGCCTAGCGGGAGGCACAATGAGCAGTTCTTC
NA | TRBJ2-2 | TRBV5-1 | NA | CASSLEGRAAGELFF | TGCGCCAGCAGCTTGGAAGGCAGGGCGGCCGGGGAGCTGTTTTTT